This T cell receptor beta chain is drawn from a study of cytomegalovirus exposure and HLA in healthy donors. Whole-study findings and limits: In a later analysis, compared with equally common non-associated chains, HLA-associated beta chains were more expanded. Most TCR sequences were rare, but some public TCRs occurred in many donors. Cytomegalovirus status was reportedly diagnosed by the classifier with high sensitivity and specificity.

V lost 2 bases and J lost 6; bases outside the gene matches: 3. Germline V gives CDR1 SEHNR, CDR2 FQNEAQ (reference sequence). The CDR3 loop spans 14 amino acids. PCR employed 60 Vbeta and 13 Jbeta primers. The data were produced by immunoSEQ multiplex PCR, yet TCRdb's version contains in-frame clones alone and is incomplete. The table shows about 140,000 clones, with around 80% occurring only once. Details on this clone: Its cognate antigen is unknown.

The chain uses TRBV7-9 and TRBJ2-1; 8 positions match TRBD1. Material for sequencing was PBMCs. The TCR originated in a man aged 50-60 years in good health and CMV-seronegative. Here the CDR3 DNA reads TGTGCCAGCAGCTTATATACAGGGGGCAATGAGCAGTTCTTC. Amino acid sequence: CASSLYTGGNEQFF.